The present entry profiles one TCR beta chain with its context. The sample originates from a study of blood T cell repertoires in COVID-19. The overall study: T cells, B-cell-depleted T cells, or PBMCs provided the cDNA or gDNA that served as material.

V was cut by 6 bases and J by 8 bases, with 17 bases left in between. This CDR3 is built from 14 residues. Germline CDR1 is SGHTA and CDR2 is FQGNSA. Generated by immunoSEQ multiplex PCR, the TCRdb table keeps only in-frame clones and is missing some. The table has about 59,000 clones, less than 90% seen once. The clonotype originates from an older man in a cohort sampled during active COVID-19. The chain joins TRBV7-2 to TRBJ2-1, with D perhaps matching TRBD2 (5 bases). The sequenced sample was peripheral blood. CDR3 coding DNA: TGTGCCAGCAGAGAACCGGGCCGACTACATGAGCAGTTCTTC. It specifies CASREPGRLHEQFF.